This entry lists 24 T cell receptor beta chains sequenced from one sample in a study of cytomegalovirus exposure and HLA in healthy donors. Using immunoSEQ multiplex PCR, the repertoire was profiled, and TCRdb retains in-frame clones only, with some absent. The table has 200,000 or so clones, roughly 84% seen once. Source material: PBMCs. These receptors were collected from a woman in her twenties or thirties in good health and CMV-seropositive.

J is TRBJ2-3 and V is TRBV6-5; 10 bases line up with TRBD2. In germline, CDR1 is MNHEY, CDR2 SVGAGI. The CDR3 contains 15 residues. The V and J ends lost 5 bases and 1 base, in that order; junction bases with no gene match: 3. This CDR3 reads CASSPSGSGTDTQYF. For the CDR3, the DNA is TGTGCCAGCAGTCCTAGCGGGAGCGGCACAGATACGCAGTATTTT.

The chain combines TRBV16 with TRBJ2-1; 7 bases line up with TRBD1. The CDR3 is 14 residues long. Germline-derived CDR1 and CDR2 are KGHSY and FQNENV. The ends lost 3 bases at V and 7 bases at J; junction bases unmatched: 6. The CDR3 reads CASSQSTGQNEQFF. The CDR3 region has the DNA TGTGCCAGCAGCCAGTCGACAGGGCAGAATGAGCAGTTCTTC.

J is TRBJ2-5 and V is TRBV5-1; D is perhaps TRBD2 (5 bases). From germline, CDR1 is SGHRS and CDR2 YFSETQ. Trimming pared 3 bases from V and 5 bases from J, leaving 11 bases between. This CDR3 region has 13 residues. The CDR3 protein is CASSSREWETQYF. In nucleotides, the CDR3 is TGCGCCAGCAGCTCCCGGGAATGGGAGACCCAGTACTTC.

The V gene is TRBV11-3, the J gene TRBJ2-3; 9 bases align to TRBD2. The V gene's germline CDR1 is SGHNT and CDR2 YENEEA. V dropped 3 bases and J dropped 6; count of bases not matched to a gene: 7. The CDR3 length is 15 residues. CDR3 region: CASSLGREGDDTQYF. CDR3 bases: TGTGCCAGCAGCTTGGGGCGGGAGGGGGACGATACGCAGTATTTT.

The rearrangement links TRBV6-5 to TRBJ2-7; TRBD1 might be the D (5 bases). The CDR3 contains 14 residues. V lost 4 bases to trimming and J lost 1 base, with 11 bases between them. The V gene's germline CDR1 is MNHEY and CDR2 SVGAGI. CDR3 nucleotide sequence: TGTGCCAGCAGTTTAAGGCAGGGTTCCTACGAGCAGTACTTC. It is translated as CASSLRQGSYEQYF.

V is TRBV30 and J is TRBJ2-5; TRBD2 aligns across 10 bases. The CDR3 is made up of 16 amino acids. V lost 3 bases, J lost 0 bases, and 7 bases stayed unmatched. Germline CDR1 is GTSNPN and CDR2 is SVGIG (reference sequence). The CDR3: CAWSRGLAANQETQYF. The CDR3 DNA sequence: TGTGCCTGGAGCCGAGGACTAGCGGCTAACCAAGAGACCCAGTACTTC.

This sequence joins TRBV5-1 and TRBJ1-2; D perhaps matches TRBD1 (5 bases). This CDR3 is 15 amino acids long. The ends were cut back, 0 bases at V and 11 bases at J, with 20 bases in the middle. Germline V gives CDR1 SGHRS, CDR2 YFSETQ. In DNA form, the CDR3 reads TGCGCCAGCAGCTTGGGTACAGGCGCTCGCGGCGGATACACCTTC. Protein product: CASSLGTGARGGYTF.

J is TRBJ1-5 and V is TRBV5-8, with D possibly being TRBD1 (6 bases). The CDR3 length is 15 residues. Germline V gene sequence: CDR1 SGHTS, CDR2 YDEGEE. V dropped 1 base and J dropped 1 base, with 9 bases sitting between them. The CDR3 DNA reads TGTGCCAGCAGCTTGAGGACAGTAAGCAATCAGCCCCAGCATTTT. This encodes CASSLRTVSNQPQHF. Variable domain in full (rest from reference TRBV5-8 and TRBJ1-5): EAGVTQSPTHLIKTRGQQATLRCSPISGHTSVYWYQQALGLGLQFLLWYDEGEERNRGNFPPRFSGRQFPNYSSELNVNALELEDSALYLCASSLRTVSNQPQHFGDGTRLSIL.

J is TRBJ2-3 and V is TRBV7-9; D unresolved. The length of the CDR3 is 15 residues. V lost 1 base and J 1 base, leaving 9 bases between the germline ends. Germline lookup yields CDR1 SEHNR and CDR2 FQNEAQ (reference sequence). CDR3 protein: CASSLVSARTDTQYF. In nucleotides, the CDR3 is TGTGCCAGCAGCTTAGTGAGTGCCCGCACAGATACGCAGTATTTT. The variable domain in full, with the rest retrieved from reference TRBV7-9 and TRBJ2-3, is DTGVSQNPRHKITKRGQNVTFRCDPISEHNRLYWYRQTLGQGPEFLTYFQNEAQLEKSRLLSDRFSAERPKGSFSTLEIQRTEQGDSAMYLCASSLVSARTDTQYFGPGTRLTVL.

The V gene is TRBV6-5, the J gene TRBJ1-4; a possible D gene is TRBD1 (6 bases). Per the germline V gene, CDR1 is MNHEY and CDR2 is SVGAGI. This CDR3 region has 16 residues. The germline V and J ends were trimmed by 0 bases and 7 bases, with 15 bases remaining between them. This chain's CDR3 is CASSYSFWGQGEKLFF. DNA of the CDR3: TGTGCCAGCAGTTACTCTTTTTGGGGGCAGGGTGAAAAACTGTTTTTT.

For this clone: Different DNA sequences within this sample yield the same CDR3. This sequence joins TRBV5-1 and TRBJ2-3; tentatively, D is TRBD1 (5 bases). CDR1 and CDR2 (germline): SGHRS, YFSETQ. The V and J ends lost 2 bases and 0 bases respectively, with 7 bases between them. The CDR3 contains 14 residues. In DNA, the CDR3 is TGCGCCAGCAGCTTATCAGGGAGCACAGATACGCAGTATTTT. This codes for CASSLSGSTDTQYF.

The genes are TRBV6-1 and TRBJ2-2; 7 bases agree with TRBD1. The CDR3 is 14 amino acids. The V and J ends lost 2 bases and 7 bases, in that order; junction bases with no gene match: 4. Germline CDR1 MNHNS, CDR2 SASEGT. CDR3 coding DNA: TGTGCCAGCAGTGAATACAGGGGCGTCGGGGAGCTGTTTTTT. It yields the protein CASSEYRGVGELFF.

This sequence joins TRBV10-3 and TRBJ1-5; tentatively, D is TRBD1 (6 bases). This CDR3 region has 13 residues. The germline V gene encodes CDR1 ENHRY and CDR2 SYGVKD. Between the trimmed V and J ends, which lost 11 bases and 5 bases, there was a span of 16 bases. CDR3 protein: CASRGNEDQPQHF. DNA for the CDR3: TGTGCCTCCAGGGGAAACGAGGATCAGCCCCAGCATTTT.

This clone came up many times. CDR3 in amino acids: CASSQRLPGQFSLGLFGAYNEQFF. CDR3 nucleotides: TGTGCCAGCAGCCAAAGATTACCCGGACAGTTCTCCTTGGGCTTATTTGGGGCCTACAATGAGCAGTTCTTC. V and J are TRBV14 and TRBJ2-1; TRBD1 is a possible D gene (6 bases). V lost 2 bases and J lost 2, with 37 bases in between. The CDR3 consists of 24 residues. Germline V lookup: CDR1 SGHDN, CDR2 FVKESK. Complete variable domain (other parts from reference TRBV14 and TRBJ2-1): EAGVTQFPSHSVIEKGQTVTLRCDPISGHDNLYWYRRVMGKEIKFLLHFVKESKQDESGMPNNRFLAERTGGTYSTLKVQPAELEDSGVYFCASSQRLPGQFSLGLFGAYNEQFFGPGTRLTVL.

V usage is TRBV6-1 and J usage is TRBJ2-7; 11 bases align to TRBD1. The CDR3 has 14 residues. The germline CDR1 and CDR2 sequences are MNHNS and SASEGT. V lost 5 bases, J lost 3 bases, and 3 bases stayed unmatched. DNA for the CDR3: TGTGCCAGCAGTCTTGGGACAGGGGGCTACGAGCAGTACTTC. Its protein product is CASSLGTGGYEQYF.

This clone appeared a few times. The rearrangement joins TRBV27 to TRBJ2-6, with TRBD2 as a possible D gene (5 bases). V lost 3 bases, J lost 0 bases, and 18 bases lay in between. From germline, CDR1 is MNHEY and CDR2 SMNVEV (reference sequence). This CDR3 is 19 amino acids long. The CDR3 protein is CASSLHSPGRDSGANVLTF. Here the CDR3 DNA reads TGTGCCAGCAGTTTGCACTCCCCCGGACGGGACTCTGGGGCCAACGTCCTGACTTTC.

V gene TRBV7-8 combines with J gene TRBJ2-7, with TRBD1 matching over 8 bases. The V segment lost 1 base and the J segment 5 bases; nucleotides outside the gene matches: 4. Germline CDR1 SGHVS, CDR2 FQNEAQ. The CDR3 has 14 amino acids. The CDR3 region has the DNA TGTGCCAGCAGCTTAGTACAGGGGGTGGACGAGCAGTACTTC. Translated, it gives CASSLVQGVDEQYF.

This chain uses TRBV11-2 with TRBJ2-5; 7 bases are shared with TRBD2. The junction had 13 bases not matched to a gene; V was cut back by 5 bases and J by 1 base. The germline V gene encodes CDR1 SGHAT and CDR2 FQNNGV. The CDR3 sequence is 17 residues long. CDR3 loop: CASSPGWREQSQETQYF. CDR3 sequence (DNA): TGTGCCAGCAGCCCGGGCTGGCGGGAGCAGTCCCAAGAGACCCAGTACTTC.

Remarks on this clone: The sample has other DNA sequences that encode this CDR3 too. The chain couples TRBV5-1 to TRBJ2-3, with 8 bases aligning to TRBD1. Germline V gene sequence: CDR1 SGHRS, CDR2 YFSETQ. This CDR3 is built from 15 residues. Unmatched junction bases numbered 1, after V lost 0 bases and J lost 1 base. CDR3 in amino acids: CASSLAGGGTDTQYF. In DNA, the CDR3 is TGCGCCAGCAGCTTGGCAGGGGGCGGCACAGATACGCAGTATTTT. Based on the CDR3 plus reference TRBV5-1 and TRBJ2-3, the full variable domain is KAGVTQTPRYLIKTRGQQVTLSCSPISGHRSVSWYQQTPGQGLQFLFEYFSETQRNKGNFPGRFSGRQFSNSRSEMNVSTLELGDSALYLCASSLAGGGTDTQYFGPGTRLTVL.

The J gene is TRBJ1-2, the V gene TRBV5-1; 8 bases are a match to TRBD1. CDR1 SGHRS and CDR2 YFSETQ come from the germline V gene. Trimming took 4 bases from V and 4 from J; bases not matched to a gene: 9. This CDR3 region has 15 residues. The DNA of the CDR3 is TGCGCCAGCAGCCCAGGGGGCCCGCCCGGCTATGGCTACACCTTC. It yields the protein CASSPGGPPGYGYTF.

V and J are TRBV7-9 and TRBJ1-1, with a possible D match to TRBD1 (5 bases). The CDR3 totals 16 residues. V lost 1 base and J lost 1, with 13 bases in between. CDR1 is SEHNR, CDR2 FQNEAQ, per germline (reference sequence). The CDR3 DNA follows: TGTGCCAGCAGCTTAGTGGGAGGGGCAGAGAACACTGAAGCTTTCTTT. The encoded protein is CASSLVGGAENTEAFF.

The J gene is TRBJ2-4, the V gene TRBV4-1, with 9 bases matching TRBD2. J was trimmed by 7 bases and V by 3 bases; bases with no gene match: 13. CDR3 length: 17 amino acids. Germline CDR1 reads MGHRA; CDR2 reads YSYEKL. The CDR3 nucleotides read TGCGCCAGCAGCCACTCGACTAGCGGTGAGCAGGTCAACATTCAGTACTTC. It is translated as CASSHSTSGEQVNIQYF.

The V call is TRBV2, the J call TRBJ2-6, with D perhaps TRBD1 (6 bases). CDR3 length: 20 residues. With 0 bases removed from V and 1 base from J, the gap between germline ends came to 19 bases. Germline CDR1 is SNHLY and CDR2 is FYNNEI. The CDR3 region is CASSEARDTYNLSGANVLTF. The CDR3 region has the DNA TGTGCCAGCAGTGAAGCAAGGGACACCTACAATTTATCTGGGGCCAACGTCCTGACTTTC.

This clone was counted a single time. The chain links TRBV7-2 to TRBJ2-3; D not resolved. The CDR3 has 13 amino acids. Germline-derived CDR1 and CDR2 are SGHTA and FQGNSA. Trimming took off 4 bases at V and 4 bases at J, with 9 bases between the two ends. The CDR3 DNA is TGTGCCAGCAGCTCCTATACTGCAGATACGCAGTATTTT. It is translated as CASSSYTADTQYF.